This T cell receptor (beta chain) was obtained from a study of T cells in Graves' hyperthyroidism and ophthalmopathy. The study, taken as a whole, reports: Most clonotypes that expanded in the thyroid above 0.001 also showed up in blood.

The germline V gene encodes CDR1 DFQATT and CDR2 SNEGSKA (reference sequence). The CDR3 is 11 amino acids. V lost 4 bases to trimming and J lost 1 base, with 5 bases between them. In its sample, this clonotype was seen a few times. The target antigen is unknown. Patients with uncontrolled infections, other autoimmune diseases, pregnancy or lactation were excluded. Thyroid ultrasound, orbital computed tomography, clinical symptoms, and serum thyroxine and TRAb underpinned diagnoses. It was roughly 10 ml of fresh peripheral blood that supplied the PBMCs. TCR beta CDR3 regions were amplified from RNA transcripts. TCR CDR3 regions were first amplified by RT-PCR with HTBI primers. In TCRdb, the multiplex PCR reads were re-called with MiXCR into one record per CDR3 protein. The data show nearly 600,000 distinct CDR3 sequences, with more than 13% seen just once and approximately 6.4% held by the top ten.

This chain links TRBV20-1 with TRBJ2-7; D gene ambiguous. This TCR was sampled from a woman aged 18-30 years with Graves' ophthalmopathy. The specimen was blood. The DNA of the CDR3 is TGCAGTGCTACAAAATCCTACGAGCAGTACTTC. Encoded protein: CSATKSYEQYF.